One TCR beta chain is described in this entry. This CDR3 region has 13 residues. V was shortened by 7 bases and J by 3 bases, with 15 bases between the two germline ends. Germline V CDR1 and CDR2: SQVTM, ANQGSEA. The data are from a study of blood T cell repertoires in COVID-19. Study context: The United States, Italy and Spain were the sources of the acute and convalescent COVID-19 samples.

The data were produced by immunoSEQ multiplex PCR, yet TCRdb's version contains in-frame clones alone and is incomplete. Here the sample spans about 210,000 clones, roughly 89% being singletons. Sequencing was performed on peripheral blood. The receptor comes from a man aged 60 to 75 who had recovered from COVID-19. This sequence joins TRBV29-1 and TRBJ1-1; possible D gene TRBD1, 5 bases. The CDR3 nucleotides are TGCAGCGCCCGACTGGGGGGGGACACTGAAGCTTTCTTT. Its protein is CSARLGGDTEAFF.